Reported below is one T cell receptor (beta chain). Its antigen is undetermined. The sample is drawn from a study of T-cell reconstitution after alpha-beta-depleted transplantation in children. Researchers prepared the TCRbeta library using unique molecular identifiers, the study reports. MiXCR was run by TCRdb on the PCR reads, yielding one entry per CDR3 protein. This table holds a few hundred thousand distinct CDR3 sequences, 10% to 15% found once. Study outcomes and limitations: T-cell numbers and diversity, one year after transplant, stemmed largely from T cells that were newly produced.

The CDR3 totals 15 residues. Germline CDR1 MGHDK, CDR2 SYGVNS. Trimming took 6 bases from V and 7 from J; bases not matched to a gene: 11. This TCR derives from a male patient between 10 and 17 years old who had a stem cell transplant for acute myeloid leukemia, so the T cells may come from the graft donor. The sequencing here drew on PBMCs, mostly from graft donor cells, taken 360 days after TCRalphabeta/CD19-depleted stem cell transplant. The chain is built from TRBV25-1 and TRBJ2-7; 11 nucleotides agree with TRBD1. Here the CDR3 DNA reads TGTGCCAGCAGGGGGCCCGGGACAGGGGGTAGAGAGCAGTACTTC. Its translation: CASRGPGTGGREQYF.